This TCR beta chain comes out of a study of blood T cell repertoires in COVID-19. How the authors handled the data: By means of reference gene primer amplification, nucleated cell counts were estimated. Assay: immunoSEQ multiplex PCR; the TCRdb copy retains only in-frame clones and omits some. That table is the source of V, J and clone size, and D and trimming were worked out from the DNA. The sample carries some 20,000 clones, around 86% recorded once. The CDR3 runs 14 residues. V shed 6 bases, J shed 3 bases, and the junction held 0 bases outside the gene matches. The germline V gene has CDR1 MRHNA and CDR2 SNTAGT.

The specimen was peripheral blood. This TCR derives from a man aged 70 or older with acute or convalescent COVID-19. V gene TRBV6-4 combines with J gene TRBJ2-2; 11 nucleotides line up with TRBD2. This CDR3 reads CASRLAGDTGELFF. CDR3 DNA: TGTGCCAGCAGACTAGCGGGAGACACCGGGGAGCTGTTTTTT.